These 24 T cell receptor beta chains came from one sample sequenced in a study of T cells after somatic rescue of genetic block. The data were produced by immunoSEQ multiplex PCR, yet TCRdb's version contains in-frame clones alone and is incomplete. The sample holds tens of thousands of clones, more than 75% seen once. Material: peripheral blood mononuclear cells (PBMCs). The receptors here all came from a man in his thirties or forties.

V and J are TRBV7-2 and TRBJ2-3; D possibly uses TRBD1 or TRBD2 (6 bases each). This CDR3 has 15 amino acids. V dropped 8 bases and J dropped 3 bases, with 18 bases sitting between them. CDR1 is SGHTA and CDR2 is FQGNSA in the germline V gene. CDR3 coding DNA: TGTGCCAGCGGCCGAATGGGGGGCGCAACAGATACGCAGTATTTT. Translation gives CASGRMGGATDTQYF.

The gene calls are TRBV7-2 and TRBJ1-1, with D tentatively TRBD1 (5 bases). The CDR3 consists of 16 residues. Trimming left V 3 bases short and J 2 bases short, with 16 bases between. From germline, CDR1 is SGHTA and CDR2 FQGNSA. The CDR3 loop reads CASSLKPGRLNTEAFF. CDR3 DNA sequence: TGTGCCAGCAGCTTGAAACCGGGACGGCTAAACACTGAAGCTTTCTTT.

This clone has a handful of counts. V is TRBV19 and J is TRBJ1-5; 7 nucleotides line up with TRBD1. There are 16 residues in the CDR3. From germline, CDR1 is LNHDA and CDR2 SQIVND (reference sequence). J was trimmed by 3 bases and V by 3 bases; bases with no gene match: 8. The CDR3 DNA reads TGTGCCAGTAGTATCGGGGGCAGGGGGAACAATCAGCCCCAGCATTTT. Translating gives CASSIGGRGNNQPQHF.

This chain connects TRBV10-3 to TRBJ1-2, with TRBD1 identical over 9 bases. Germline V lookup: CDR1 ENHRY, CDR2 SYGVKD. This CDR3 is built from 14 residues. The junction had 8 bases not matched to a gene; V was cut back by 4 bases and J by 8 bases. The CDR3 DNA follows: TGTGCCATCAGTGGAGACAGGGGGACAGGGGGCTACACCTTC. It encodes CAISGDRGTGGYTF.

This rearrangement joins TRBV28 to TRBJ2-5; D unclear. V lost 7 bases and J lost 2, with 14 bases in between. The CDR3 covers 14 residues. CDR1 is MDHEN and CDR2 is SYDVKM in the germline V gene. The CDR3 nucleotides are TGTGCCAGCACAGATACTGGCAGTCAAGAGACCCAGTACTTC. Protein: CASTDTGSQETQYF.

The chain uses TRBV2 and TRBJ2-1, with 10 bases fitting TRBD2. After removal of 2 bases from V and 10 bases from J, the junction contained 8 bases not matched to a gene. The CDR3 contains 15 residues. Germline V gene sequence: CDR1 SNHLY, CDR2 FYNNEI. The CDR3 here is CASSERSGGAKEQFF. As DNA, the CDR3 is TGTGCCAGCAGTGAACGGAGCGGGGGGGCAAAAGAGCAGTTCTTC.

V gene TRBV7-9 combines with J gene TRBJ1-6; 7 bases map to TRBD1. The CDR3 loop spans 15 amino acids. J gave up 6 bases and V 5 bases, and 7 bases lay outside the gene matches. Germline CDR1 and CDR2: SEHNR and FQNEAQ (reference sequence). The CDR3 sequence is CASSTTAGGNSPLHF. The CDR3, as DNA: TGTGCCAGCAGCACGACAGCAGGGGGTAATTCACCCCTCCACTTT.

The gene calls are TRBV18 and TRBJ1-2; the D gene is possibly TRBD1 (6 bases). This CDR3 region has 13 residues. Germline CDR1 reads KGHSH; CDR2 reads LQKENI. Trimming stripped 6 bases from V and 8 bases from J, with 16 bases between. CDR3 nucleotides: TGTGCCAGCTCTTCCTCGGGGGCGCGCGGCTACACCTTC. Amino acid sequence: CASSSSGARGYTF.

V is TRBV6-1 and J is TRBJ1-6; 9 nucleotides line up with TRBD1. The CDR3 loop spans 13 amino acids. Germline CDR1 reads MNHNS; CDR2 reads SASEGT. V was clipped by 7 bases and J by 8 bases; unmatched bases: 3. CDR3 sequence reads: CASNRDRDSPLHF. The CDR3 bases are TGTGCCAGCAATCGGGACAGGGATTCACCCCTCCACTTT.

The chain recombines TRBV7-8 with TRBJ2-2; the match to TRBD1 covers 9 bases. The CDR3 extends over 16 amino acids. CDR1 and CDR2 (germline): SGHVS, FQNEAQ. J lost 3 bases, V lost 4 bases, and 6 bases had no gene match. CDR3 nucleotide sequence: TGTGCCAGCAGCTCGGGGACAGGGACGTACACCGGGGAGCTGTTTTTT. It encodes CASSSGTGTYTGELFF.

A remark on this clone: Germline and junction disagree at one end, which may indicate a read error. This CDR3 is also generated by other DNA sequences in the sample. The gene calls are TRBV6-5 and TRBJ2-7, with no clear D. Germline CDR1 is MNHEY and CDR2 is SVGAGI. The CDR3 has 12 amino acids. In nucleotides, the CDR3 is TGTGCCAGCAGCCCTGGTTCCTACGAACAGTACTTC. Translation: CASSPGSYEQYF.

The CDR3 DNA is TGTGCCAGCAGTGGGCAGGGGGCCTTACAGCCCCAGCATTTT. Its protein product is CASSGQGALQPQHF. The chain employs TRBV2 and TRBJ1-5, with TRBD1 matching 8 bases. Trimming removed 4 bases from V and 7 bases from J; junction bases left unmatched: 6. The CDR3 has 14 amino acids. Germline assignment: CDR1 SNHLY and CDR2 FYNNEI.

This chain connects TRBV7-9 to TRBJ1-2; TRBD1 might be the D (6 bases). The length of the CDR3 is 14 residues. Germline values: CDR1 SEHNR, CDR2 FQNEAQ (reference sequence). Trimming shortened V by 0 bases and J by 6 bases, and 11 bases separated the two germline ends. CDR3 sequence (DNA): TGTGCCAGCAGCTTAGCGGGGGCTCATGATGGCTACACCTTC. Translating it yields CASSLAGAHDGYTF. Filled out from reference TRBV7-9 and TRBJ1-2, the complete variable domain reads DTGVSQNPRHKITKRGQNVTFRCDPISEHNRLYWYRQTLGQGPEFLTYFQNEAQLEKSRLLSDRFSAERPKGSFSTLEIQRTEQGDSAMYLCASSLAGAHDGYTFGSGTRLTVV.

This clone was counted a single time. The chain employs TRBV6-4 and TRBJ2-1; 13 bases agree with TRBD2. From germline, CDR1 is MRHNA and CDR2 SNTAGT. The CDR3 has 15 amino acids. Trimming took 2 bases from V and 6 from J; bases not matched to a gene: 1. The CDR3 spells CASSDTSGGANEQFF. The CDR3 coding sequence is TGTGCCAGCAGTGACACTAGCGGGGGGGCCAATGAGCAGTTCTTC.

The chain joins TRBV14 to TRBJ1-1, with unresolved D. CDR3 length equals 12 residues. Trimming took off 3 bases at V and 8 bases at J, with 10 bases between the two ends. Looked up from germline, CDR1 is SGHDN and CDR2 is FVKESK. In nucleotides, the CDR3 is TGTGCCAGCAGCCAGTATAACGACGAAGCTTTCTTT. Amino acids: CASSQYNDEAFF.

The chain employs TRBV7-2 and TRBJ1-2; TRBD1 is a possible D gene (5 bases). The germline V and J ends were trimmed by 1 base and 6 bases, with 9 bases remaining between them. This CDR3 has 13 amino acids. Germline loops: CDR1 SGHTA, CDR2 FQGNSA. The CDR3 DNA sequence: TGTGCCAGCAGCTTAGATCAGACAGATGGCTACACCTTC. It yields the protein CASSLDQTDGYTF.

The table lists this clone with a count of one. The rearrangement uses TRBV11-3 and TRBJ1-5; tentative D call: TRBD1 (6 bases). Germline V gene sequence: CDR1 SGHNT, CDR2 YENEEA. This CDR3 has 15 amino acids. V lost 6 bases and J lost 0, with 12 bases in between. The CDR3 region is CASRQGGNSNQPQHF. CDR3 sequence (DNA): TGTGCCAGCAGACAGGGAGGGAATAGCAATCAGCCCCAGCATTTT.

This clone appeared once. The J gene is TRBJ1-3, the V gene TRBV5-1, with 7 nucleotides matching TRBD1. Germline CDR1 SGHRS, CDR2 YFSETQ. J lost 4 bases, V lost 3 bases, and 4 bases had no gene match. The CDR3 extends over 14 amino acids. CDR3 region: CASSSTGFGNTIYF. For the CDR3, the DNA is TGCGCCAGCAGCTCGACAGGGTTCGGAAACACCATATATTTT.

The chain combines TRBV28 with TRBJ2-7; 9 bases agree with TRBD1. The V gene's germline CDR1 is MDHEN and CDR2 SYDVKM. The CDR3 covers 13 residues. J lost 4 bases, V lost 11 bases, and 9 bases had no gene match. The CDR3 nucleotides are TGTGCCGCCTGCCGGGACAGGGCTTACGAGCAGTACTTC. It yields the protein CAACRDRAYEQYF.

There are a few counts of this clone. The chain couples TRBV7-9 to TRBJ2-1; D possibly matches TRBD1 or TRBD2 (5 bases each). This CDR3 has 12 residues. Trimming shortened V by 7 bases and J by 9 bases, and 13 bases separated the two germline ends. CDR1 and CDR2 (germline): SEHNR, FQNEAQ (reference sequence). In nucleotides, the CDR3 is TGTGCCAGCACTACCCCGGGGACTGAGCAGTTCTTC. As protein: CASTTPGTEQFF.

The chain has TRBV6-5 and TRBJ1-2, with TRBD1 matching 11 bases. Trimming cost V 5 bases and J 6 bases; bases outside gene matches: 8. The CDR3 consists of 15 residues. Germline V CDR1 and CDR2: MNHEY, SVGAGI. The CDR3 DNA reads TGTGCCAGCAGTCCCCGGGACAGGGGGGGACATGGCTACACCTTC. It yields the protein CASSPRDRGGHGYTF.

This clone was seen only a few times. V gene TRBV2 combines with J gene TRBJ2-2; D may be TRBD1 or TRBD2 (5 bases each). V was trimmed by 3 bases and J by 3 bases, leaving 11 bases between them. The germline CDR1 and CDR2 sequences are SNHLY and FYNNEI. This CDR3 has 15 residues. The CDR3 here is CASSDSGRDTGELFF. In nucleotides, the CDR3 is TGTGCCAGCAGTGACTCGGGGCGCGACACCGGGGAGCTGTTTTTT.

The rearrangement links TRBV13 to TRBJ1-1, with 8 nucleotides matching TRBD1. Germline CDR1 reads PRHDT; CDR2 reads FYEKMQ (reference sequence). Trimming cost V 5 bases and J 3 bases; bases outside gene matches: 11. The length of the CDR3 is 16 residues. CDR3: CASSPGQGWGDTEAFF. CDR3 nucleotides: TGTGCCAGCAGCCCCGGACAGGGATGGGGGGACACTGAAGCTTTCTTT.

The V and J genes are TRBV4-1 and TRBJ1-2; D is unresolved. The CDR3 has 16 amino acids. The germline gives CDR1 MGHRA, CDR2 YSYEKL. The ends were cut back, 0 bases at V and 0 bases at J, with 11 bases in the middle. CDR3 amino acids: CASSQEYPPPNYGYTF. DNA for the CDR3: TGCGCCAGCAGCCAAGAGTACCCTCCACCTAACTATGGCTACACCTTC.